This TCR beta chain was captured by sequencing in a study of CD4 and CD8 cells across lung adenocarcinoma regions. Germline lookup yields CDR1 MNHNS and CDR2 SASEGT. The V end was cut by 6 bases, the J end by 1 base, with 7 bases between. This CDR3 spans 14 amino acids. Localized lung adenocarcinoma, a non-small cell lung cancer, affected the donors. TCRdb re-called the PCR reads with MiXCR, one entry per CDR3 protein. The sample yields about 7,500 distinct CDR3 sequences, around half seen once. This clonotype was detected only a few times. Sequences were obtained from CD8+ T cells from the center of a lung tumor. This sequence originates from a male donor with lung adenocarcinoma. The CD4 and CD8 labels of this study may be unreliable. The chain has TRBV6-1 and TRBJ2-6; D gene unclear. Here the CDR3 reads CASREPSGANVLTF. The CDR3 nucleotides read TGTGCCAGCAGGGAGCCGTCTGGGGCCAACGTCCTGACTTTC.